The clone carrying this TCR beta chain was seen only a few times. Its antigen remains unidentified. As to time point: persistent/refractory GD, antithyroid drugs over 5 years with positive TRAb. The TCR library used RNA extracted from PBMCs. This sample is part of a study of regulatory T cells in long-lasting Graves disease. V dropped 6 bases and J dropped 0 bases, with 21 bases sitting between them. The CDR3 runs 17 residues. Germline assignment: CDR1 MNHNS and CDR2 SASEGT. Library construction for TCR beta used iRepertoire HTBI primers and Arm-PCR of CDR3 regions. TCRdb re-analysed the multiplex PCR reads in MiXCR, keeping a single row per CDR3 protein. The profile covers about 660,000 distinct CDR3 sequences, with around 32% appearing a single time and about 42% taken by the ten largest. Study-wide findings and caveats: Small numbers of samples may have cut accuracy.

The clonotype originates from a female donor with Graves disease. This specimen was peripheral blood mononuclear cells (PBMCs), taken when the disease was refractory, from a patient treated with antithyroid drugs. The V and J genes are TRBV6-1 and TRBJ2-7; D possibly corresponds to TRBD1 (7 bases). The CDR3 loop reads CASSEWDWGDSSYEQYF. The CDR3 DNA reads TGTGCCAGCAGCGAGTGGGATTGGGGGGACAGCTCCTACGAGCAGTACTTC.